This T cell receptor (beta chain) was identified during a study of identical twins. Unique molecular identifiers were present on the cDNA, and a universal primer site came from template switching. TCRdb called the 5' RACE reads again in MiXCR, with one record for every CDR3 protein. In the table there are around 1.7 million distinct CDR3 sequences, about 30% of which are singletons. This clonotype has just a few counts. What it binds is unknown. Looked up from germline, CDR1 is SQVTM and CDR2 is ANQGSEA. The CDR3 sequence is 14 residues long. Deletions cut 2 bases from V and 9 bases from J, with 16 bases between. The study, taken as a whole, reports: Abundant cord blood beta clonotypes carried fewer insertions; memory repertoires showed none. It was possible that invariant MAIT and iNKT cells partly confounded the zero-insertion analyses. Recombination models fit unrelated individuals' TCR alpha sharing but underestimated twins'.

The receptor's source is a newborn girl in good health. The chain recombines TRBV29-1 with TRBJ2-2; D may be TRBD2 (6 bases). Sequencing used cord blood. CDR3 sequence (DNA): TGCAGCGTTGAACATCCGGGGGTACGCCGGGAGCTGTTTTTT. It is translated as CSVEHPGVRRELFF.